This T cell receptor beta chain was identified during a study of cytomegalovirus exposure and HLA in healthy donors. This CDR3 comprises 15 residues. CDR1 and CDR2 (germline): SGHRS, YFSETQ. Trimming shortened V by 0 bases and J by 9 bases, and 13 bases separated the two germline ends. PCR used 60 Vbeta primers and 13 Jbeta primers. This table comes from immunoSEQ multiplex PCR, and its TCRdb copy is limited to in-frame clones, with some not included. The table lists 100,000 or so clones, more than 60% of them singletons. This receptor was identified in a man younger than 45 in good health and CMV-seronegative. This sequence joins TRBV5-1 and TRBJ1-6; a weak D match, TRBD1 (6 bases). Sample: PBMCs. The CDR3 region has the DNA TGCGCCAGCAGCTTGGTCTCAGGGGTGGGTTCACCCCTCCACTTT. It encodes CASSLVSGVGSPLHF.